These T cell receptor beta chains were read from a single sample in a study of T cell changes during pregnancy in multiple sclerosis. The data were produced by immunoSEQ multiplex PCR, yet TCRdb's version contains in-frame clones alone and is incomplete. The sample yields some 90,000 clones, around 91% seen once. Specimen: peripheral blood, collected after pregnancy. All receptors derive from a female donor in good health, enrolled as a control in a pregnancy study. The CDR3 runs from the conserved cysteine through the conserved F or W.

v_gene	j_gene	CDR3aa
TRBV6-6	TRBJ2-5	CASRNLRGGARETQYF
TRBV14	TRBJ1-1	CASSQVGGNTEAFF
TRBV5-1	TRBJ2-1	CASSPRTSGGLRAYNEQFF
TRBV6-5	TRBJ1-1	CASGQGGTEAFF
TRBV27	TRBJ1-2	CASSSRARGANYGYTF
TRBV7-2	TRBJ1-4	CASSSRTGINEKLFF
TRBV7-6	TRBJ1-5	CASSLGGQPQHF
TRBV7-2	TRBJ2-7	CASSLAHGLAGGPSEQYF
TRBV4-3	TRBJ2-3	CASSQDGRALRTDTQYF
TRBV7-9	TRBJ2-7	CASSPKEDSYEQYF
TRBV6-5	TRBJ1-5	CASSSAGTVGNQPQHF
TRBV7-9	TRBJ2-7	CATPGVSYEQYF
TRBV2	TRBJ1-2	CASTPSGTGGGGYTF
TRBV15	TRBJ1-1	CATSRDPLRGTEAFF
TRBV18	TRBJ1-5	CASSPTGAGEPQHF
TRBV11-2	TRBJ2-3	CASSPGQGTTDTQYF
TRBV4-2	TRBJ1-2	CASSQGSGNYGYTF
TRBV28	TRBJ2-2	CASSLPGQVNTGELFF
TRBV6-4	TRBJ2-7	CASSADRGYEQYF
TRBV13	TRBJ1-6	CASSPGQYNSPLHF
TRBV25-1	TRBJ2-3	CASSDPGRGPTDTQYF
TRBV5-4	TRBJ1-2	CASSSGYPKTGTGDGYTF
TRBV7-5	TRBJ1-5	CARSLIGPGVNQPQHF
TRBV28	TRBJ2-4	CASSFLRGKNIQYF
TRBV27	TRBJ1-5	CASSSLDQPQHF
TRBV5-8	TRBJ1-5	CASSLGRQGHQPQHF
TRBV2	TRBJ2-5	CASRGQGAIWETQYF
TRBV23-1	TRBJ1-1	CASSQSLGGRTEAFF
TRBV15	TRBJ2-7	CATRVAGDPYEQYF
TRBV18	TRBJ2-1	CASSAGTDSYNEQFF
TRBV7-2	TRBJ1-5	CASTATGLNQPQHF
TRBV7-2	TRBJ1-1	CASSRAYGNTEAFF
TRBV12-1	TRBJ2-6	CASNFCPGGAEGANVLTF
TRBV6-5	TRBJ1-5	CASSPRTGAGAQHF
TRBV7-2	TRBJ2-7	CASSLAPGTAPGEQYF
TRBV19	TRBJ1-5	CASSYYSLSNQPQHF
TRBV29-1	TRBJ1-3	CSVLGQGDPSGNTIYF
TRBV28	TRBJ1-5	CASSRGGTGNQPQHF
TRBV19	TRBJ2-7	CASRASGTRFEQYF
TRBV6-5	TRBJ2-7	CASSYDSSYEQYF
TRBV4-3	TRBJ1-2	CASSLDRITARGYTF
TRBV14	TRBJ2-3	CASSHAGSNTQYF
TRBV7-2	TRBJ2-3	CASSLQRGASTDTQYF
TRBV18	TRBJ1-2	CASSLDREHGYTF
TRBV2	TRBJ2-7	CASSPGTGGYEQYF